This TCR beta chain was sequenced during a study of T-cell memory formation after mild COVID-19. In its sample, this clonotype was seen a few times. The junction had 15 bases not matched to a gene; V was cut back by 5 bases and J by 5 bases. The CDR3 runs to 17 residues. TCRdb used MiXCR to reprocess the 5' RACE reads, holding one entry per CDR3 protein. The sample has almost 550,000 distinct CDR3 sequences, around 21% seen once. The sequencing input was PBMCs or a T cell subset sorted from them (not recorded which). This clonotype originated in an adult woman who had mild COVID-19 (a few samples of this study predate the infection). Cell type and time point are not known. The chain links TRBV12-3 or TRBV12-4 to TRBJ2-7; 10 bases fit TRBD1. The CDR3 sequence is CASSPPRGTGERNEQYF. The CDR3, as DNA: TGTGCCAGCAGTCCCCCACGTGGGACAGGGGAGCGGAACGAGCAGTACTTC.